Listed below are T cell receptor beta chains from one sample, sequenced in a study of OX40 agonist ivuxolimab in advanced cancers. Profiled with immunoSEQ multiplex PCR; TCRdb holds only in-frame clones, not every one. The top ten hold under 0.85% of the sample, which has about 110,000 clones, less than 95% seen once. The sample here was CD4+ or CD8+ T cells sorted from blood, taken in a trial of the OX40 agonist ivuxolimab. The receptor source for this set is an adult with an advanced solid tumor such as melanoma, head and neck, liver or kidney cancer. CDR3s include the opening cysteine and the closing phenylalanine or tryptophan. D genes are given only for firm matches. The size field is filled for only some rows; it gives once, few, many or a size class.

once	TRBV14	.	18	TRBJ1-2	TGTGCCAGCAGTCCCCTGAAGATTGGCGTTTTTTTTGTGTCGGAATACACCTTC	CASSPLKIGVFFVSEYTF
.	TRBV18	.	16	TRBJ2-3	TGTGCCAGCTCACCGGGAAAGGGCTTTAGCACAGATACGCAGTATTTT	CASSPGKGFSTDTQYF
.	TRBV6-5	.	13	TRBJ1-6	TGTGCCACCAAGAGCTCCTATAATTCACCCCTCCACTTT	CATKSSYNSPLHF
.	TRBV29-1	TRBD1	16	TRBJ2-7	TGCAGCGCCCAATGGAATACAGGGGGCTCAAGAACCGAGCAGTACTTC	CSAQWNTGGSRTEQYF
once	TRBV5-4	TRBD2	16	TRBJ2-7	TGTGCCAGCAGCTTGGGAGGCGGCGGGGGTAACAACGAGCAGTACTTC	CASSLGGGGGNNEQYF
.	TRBV14	.	15	TRBJ1-2	TGTGCCAGCAGCAAAGGGGGGGCCCTCCCCTATGGCTACACCTTC	CASSKGGALPYGYTF
few	TRBV6-5	TRBD1	14	TRBJ1-1	TGTGCCAGCAGTTCCTTGCACAGGGGGACTGAAGCTTTCTTT	CASSSLHRGTEAFF
.	TRBV14	TRBD1	19	TRBJ1-4	TGTGCCAGCAGCCAAGATGACCGAGGGAGGGGGCTACGAAGTGAAAAACTGTTTTTT	CASSQDDRGRGLRSEKLFF
once	TRBV6-1	.	13	TRBJ2-5	TGTGCCAGCAGTGTTATGACCAAAGAGACCCAGTACTTC	CASSVMTKETQYF
.	TRBV13	.	13	TRBJ2-2	TGTGCCAGCAGCTCATGGGGTACCGGGGAGCTGTTTTTT	CASSSWGTGELFF
.	TRBV10-3	.	14	TRBJ2-7	TGTGCCATCACTTTAGACAAGTTCGCCCACGAGCAGTACTTC	CAITLDKFAHEQYF
.	TRBV6-1	TRBD1	14	TRBJ1-5	TGTGCCAGCAGTGTATTACAGGGGGATCAGCCCCAGCATTTT	CASSVLQGDQPQHF
.	TRBV9	.	15	TRBJ2-2	TGTGCCAGCAGCGCCATGGTCGGGCCCACCGGGGAGCTGTTTTTT	CASSAMVGPTGELFF
.	TRBV11-3	TRBD2	16	TRBJ2-1	TGTGCCAGCAGCTTAGGACTCACTAGCGGGAGCAATGAGCAGTTCTTC	CASSLGLTSGSNEQFF
.	TRBV30	.	12	TRBJ1-1	TGTGCCTGGAGTGTTTTCGGCCCTGAAGCTTTCTTT	CAWSVFGPEAFF
.	TRBV6-5	.	14	TRBJ2-2	TGTGCCGGCAAGGACTACCCGTACCCCGGGGAGCTGTTTTTT	CAGKDYPYPGELFF
.	TRBV18	.	12	TRBJ2-2	TGTGCCAGCTCACCCAAGGATCGGGAGCTGTTTTTT	CASSPKDRELFF
.	TRBV5-6	.	16	TRBJ1-2	TGTGCCAGCAGCTTATCCGGGGCCCCTACAGGCTATGGCTACACCTTC	CASSLSGAPTGYGYTF
.	TRBV7-2	.	16	TRBJ1-2	TGTGCCAGCAGCTTTGGGAGGGGGAGAGCTAACTATGGCTACACCTTC	CASSFGRGRANYGYTF
.	TRBV5-1	.	11	TRBJ2-4	TGCGCCAGCAGGGACGCAAACATTCAGTACTTC	CASRDANIQYF
.	TRBV9	TRBD1	17	TRBJ1-4	TGTGCCAGCAACAGTGGACAGGGGGCAAGGTTTGGAGAAAAACTGTTTTTT	CASNSGQGARFGEKLFF
.	TRBV25-1	.	16	TRBJ1-1	TGTGCCAGCACCCCATGGGAGGGGGACATGAACACTGAAGCTTTCTTT	CASTPWEGDMNTEAFF
once	TRBV7-3	TRBD2	15	TRBJ2-3	TGTGCCAGCAGCCCCTTAGCGGGGACCACAGATACGCAGTATTTT	CASSPLAGTTDTQYF
.	TRBV29-1	TRBD2	15	TRBJ2-3	TGCAGCGTACAGTTGGTAGCGGGGGGCACAGATACGCAGTATTTT	CSVQLVAGGTDTQYF
.	TRBV21-1	.	16	TRBJ1-4	TGTGCCAGCAGCATGGAGGGGGGCACGACTAATGAAAAACTGTTTTTT	CASSMEGGTTNEKLFF
.	TRBV18	.	14	TRBJ2-7	TGTGCCAGCTCCCACCGGGACAACTCCTACGAGCAGTACTTC	CASSHRDNSYEQYF
.	TRBV5-1	.	15	TRBJ2-6	TGCGCCAGCAGCCCCGCCCACTCTGGGGCCAACGTCCTGACTTTC	CASSPAHSGANVLTF
.	TRBV21-1	.	15	TRBJ1-4	TGTGCCAGCAGCAAAGTTACGGGGGCAGGTGAAAAACTGTTTTTT	CASSKVTGAGEKLFF
.	TRBV4-1	TRBD1	16	TRBJ1-2	TGCGCCAGCAGCCAAGACGGGACAGGGGGCAACTATGGCTACACCTTC	CASSQDGTGGNYGYTF
.	TRBV6-1	TRBD1	14	TRBJ1-2	TGTGCCAGCAGGCGTACAGGGGCCTACTATGGCTACACCTTC	CASRRTGAYYGYTF
once	TRBV15	.	15	TRBJ1-5	TGTGCCACCAGCAGAGACAGGGTGATAAATCAGCCCCAGCATTTT	CATSRDRVINQPQHF
.	TRBV20-1	.	11	TRBJ2-7	TGCAGTGCTAGTCGCACCTACGAGCAGTACTTC	CSASRTYEQYF
.	TRBV7-9	.	19	TRBJ2-2	TGTGCCAGCAGCCTCCCGAGGACTCAACCCTCTACTAACACCGGGGAGCTGTTTTTT	CASSLPRTQPSTNTGELFF
.	TRBV15	.	18	TRBJ2-7	TGTGCCACCAGCAGGGGGGGATTTGTTGGGACAGTCCCCTACGAGCAGTACTTC	CATSRGGFVGTVPYEQYF
.	TRBV10-1	.	12	TRBJ1-1	TGCGCCAGCAGTGAAGGGTGGACTGAAGCTTTCTTT	CASSEGWTEAFF
.	TRBV4-2	.	16	TRBJ2-1	TGTGCCAGCAGCCAAGATCCGGGAGTTGCGACGGGTGAGCAGTTCTTC	CASSQDPGVATGEQFF
.	TRBV5-1	.	12	TRBJ2-5	TGCGCCAGCAGCTTGAGTTTGGAGACCCAGTACTTC	CASSLSLETQYF
.	TRBV6-1	.	14	TRBJ2-7	TGTGCCAGCAGTGATTTCGCGTCCCCCGCTGAGCAGTACTTC	CASSDFASPAEQYF
.	TRBV18	.	12	TRBJ1-1	TGTGCCAGCTCACCACCGTCGGGGCAAGCTTTCTTT	CASSPPSGQAFF